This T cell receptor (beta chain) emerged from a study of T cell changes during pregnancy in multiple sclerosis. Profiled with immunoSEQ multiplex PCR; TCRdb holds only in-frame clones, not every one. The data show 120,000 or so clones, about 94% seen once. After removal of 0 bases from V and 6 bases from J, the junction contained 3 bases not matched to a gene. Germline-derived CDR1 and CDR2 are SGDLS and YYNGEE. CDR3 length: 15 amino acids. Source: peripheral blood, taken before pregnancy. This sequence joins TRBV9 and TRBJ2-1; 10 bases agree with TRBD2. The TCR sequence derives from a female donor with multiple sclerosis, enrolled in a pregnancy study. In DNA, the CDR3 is TGTGCCAGCAGCGTAGGATCTAGCGGGGGCAATGAGCAGTTCTTC. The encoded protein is CASSVGSSGGNEQFF.